The entry that follows covers one TCR beta chain sequence. This clone was picked up one time. The antigen it binds to is not known. Base-call qualities are not available, and no considerably larger clone is one nucleotide away. This sample is drawn from a study of blood T cell repertoires in COVID-19 (dated by TCRdb to about 2020). For context, the study as a whole: Collaborator samples came from the United States, Italy and Spain and covered acute and convalescent phases of COVID-19. A de-identified subject ID, COVID-19 status, age in years and sex were almost always included in the sample metadata. The material from the prospective study consisted of cDNA or gDNA derived from T cells, B-cell-depleted T cells, or PBMCs. A freely available public database, intended as a resource for researchers studying the immune response to SARS-CoV-2, is where the repertoires were released. The samples were drawn from the first 160 participants of the ongoing ImmuneRACE study and from roughly 1,300 subjects provided by 6 global collaborators. Deeply sampled blood TCRbeta repertoires from subjects exposed to, actively infected with, or recovered from COVID-19 were included in the dataset. Where available, HLA class I and class II types were taken from metadata supplied by the sample provider and were not determined by assay-based typing.

Samples from volunteer blood donors who had recovered from COVID-19 were contributed by a second Seattle source. The collaborating institutions used their own protocols to collect whole blood in K2EDTA tubes. Collaborator samples were shipped for TCRbeta analysis as frozen whole blood, isolated PBMCs, or DNA extracted from either sample type. Points the paper makes about the study in general: How much clinical and demographic metadata was included differed by source and by participant, and the metadata was provided uncurated.

From its cysteine to its phenylalanine, the CDR3 spans 12 amino acids. The kept DNA is CDR3 alone, 36 bases in frame from the first base. The germline V gene specifies SNHLY as CDR1 and FYNNEI as CDR2. Trimming costs V 7 bases and J 6 bases, and their ends lie 9 bases apart. TCRbeta CDR3 regions were amplified from genomic DNA by means of the immunoSEQ Assay, a bias-controlled multiplex PCR. The authors' pipeline ran thus. The number of nucleated cells in each sample was estimated by amplification of reference gene primers within the assay. Sequence reads were collapsed and filtered to measure the absolute abundance of every unique TCRbeta CDR3 rearrangement. For each sample, productive Simpson clonality was calculated as the square root of Simpson's diversity index across productive rearrangements. The table was pulled from immuneACCESS by TCRdb, which kept in-frame rearrangements only. Such tables lose some clones; where checked, under half of the loss comes from unresolved V genes, and the rest has no known cause. The V and J calls and clone size were taken over from that table, and D and trimming were inferred from the DNA. The sample table records about 240,000 clones; about 80% of these occur just once. 1.5% to 2% of the sample is taken by the ten largest.

Sequenced input: peripheral blood. Recombination linked TRBV2 to TRBJ2-2; no D gene can be assigned with confidence. This TCR derives from a man in his thirties or forties who had recovered from COVID-19. Here is the DNA: TGTGCCAGCAACAGAGACGCCGGGGAGCTGTTTTTT. This encodes CASNRDAGELFF.